This T cell receptor beta chain appears in the sequencing data of a study of CD8+CD57+ T cells in acquired aplastic anemia. Overall study: The DNA of sorted CD4+ and CD8+ cells averaged approximately 3.2 ug. Findings and caveats of the study: Roughly 30 CD8+ CDR3 sequences occurred in both the patients and the controls. Patients did not significantly differ from controls in CD8+ Simpson's diversity.

CDR1 is LGHNA and CDR2 is YNFKEQ in the germline V gene. V shed 0 bases and J shed 7 bases, with 13 bases lying between them. This CDR3 region has 15 residues. All patients picked for sequencing had shown, by flow cytometry, an expansion of CD8+CD57+ cells. All patients were therapy-naive when blood was sampled. Profiles of TCR beta VDJ and CDR3 were generated from a genomic DNA template. TCRdb re-analysed the reads in MiXCR, keeping a single row per CDR3 protein. The sample yields 200,000 to 300,000 distinct CDR3 sequences, around 82% seen once. This clonotype was recorded only once. Its antigen is not identified.

The source material was sorted CD4+, CD8+, or CD8+CD57+ T cells (not recorded which) from PBMCs. This clonotype originated in a human donor with aplastic anemia. The chain recombines TRBV4-2 with TRBJ1-5, with D maybe TRBD1 (5 bases). In DNA, the CDR3 is TGTGCCAGCAGCCAAGATTGGGACGGCGGACAGCCCCAGCATTTT. Protein: CASSQDWDGGQPQHF.